The clone carrying this T cell receptor (beta chain) was seen repeatedly, ten times or more. This library used approximately 370 ng RNA and molecular barcoded adaptors spanning alpha/delta and beta/gamma chains. Via MiXCR, TCRdb re-called the reads, giving one row per CDR3 protein. The sample contains roughly 59,000 distinct CDR3 sequences, approximately 18% of which appear only once. The length of the CDR3 is 14 residues. V gave up 6 bases and J gave up 4 bases, with 14 bases separating them. The data originate from a study of read filtering for tumor transcriptome and immune sequencing. The wider study: Whole-transcriptome libraries were prepared after DNase treatment.

V and J are TRBV12-3 or TRBV12-4 and TRBJ2-3; the D is unclear. The sample taken for sequencing was a population of CD138-negative cells sorted from bone marrow. The TCR comes from a donor at least 40 years old with multiple myeloma. The CDR3 region has the DNA TGTGCCAGCAGCAAACTAACTTCCGCAGATACGCAGTATTTT. Residues: CASSKLTSADTQYF.